Each of the 6 T cell receptor beta chains below was sequenced from the same sample in a study of T cell changes during pregnancy in multiple sclerosis. Here immunoSEQ multiplex PCR was the method, and the copy in TCRdb shows in-frame clones only, minus some. The sample gives about 18,000 clones, more than 80% of which show up once; 5.5% to 7.5% is in the top ten. The material sequenced was CD8+ T cells from peripheral blood mononuclear cells, taken in the third trimester of pregnancy. These receptors were collected from a female donor in good health, enrolled as a control in a pregnancy study.

The gene calls are TRBV9 and TRBJ1-1; possible D gene TRBD1, 6 bases. Trimming took 0 bases from V and 4 from J, leaving 16 bases between them. Germline assignment: CDR1 SGDLS and CDR2 YYNGEE. The CDR3 extends over 16 amino acids. In nucleotides, the CDR3 is TGTGCCAGCAGCGTAGGTAGGGGGAGTTTCAGCACTGAAGCTTTCTTT. It encodes CASSVGRGSFSTEAFF. The full variable domain, in which reference TRBV9 and TRBJ1-1 provide the parts outside the CDR3, is DSGVTQTPKHLITATGQRVTLRCSPRSGDLSVYWYQQSLDQGLQFLIQYYNGEERAKGNILERFSAQQFPDLHSELNLSSLELGDSALYFCASSVGRGSFSTEAFFGQGTRLTVV.

J is TRBJ2-4 and V is TRBV5-8; maybe TRBD1 (6 bases). The CDR3 sequence is 15 residues long. Germline loops: CDR1 SGHTS, CDR2 YDEGEE. V was trimmed by 2 bases and J by 2 bases, leaving 11 bases between them. CDR3 loop: CASSFRDTSKNIQYF. As DNA, the CDR3 is TGTGCCAGCAGCTTCCGGGACACCTCCAAAAACATTCAGTACTTC.

The chain uses TRBV6-1 and TRBJ1-1, with D tentatively TRBD1 (6 bases). The CDR3 runs to 15 residues. From germline, CDR1 is MNHNS and CDR2 SASEGT. The V end lost 1 base, the J end lost 0 bases, and 9 bases lay between the germline ends. CDR3 amino acids: CASSEGTAMNTEAFF. The CDR3 DNA reads TGTGCCAGCAGTGAAGGGACAGCAATGAACACTGAAGCTTTCTTT.

J is TRBJ1-1 and V is TRBV4-2; possible D gene TRBD1, 6 bases. Per germline, CDR1 LGHNA and CDR2 YNFKEQ. V was pared by 0 bases and J by 1 base, with 9 bases between. The CDR3 has 15 amino acids. CDR3 DNA sequence: TGTGCCAGCAGCCAAGATGTGGGGGCGAACACTGAAGCTTTCTTT. Residues: CASSQDVGANTEAFF.

The J gene is TRBJ2-3, the V gene TRBV4-2, with 8 bases lining up with TRBD2. In germline, CDR1 is LGHNA, CDR2 YNFKEQ. The J segment lost 0 bases and the V segment lost 4 bases, leaving 9 bases of the junction unmatched. The CDR3 is made up of 17 amino acids. This chain's CDR3 is CASSPDNSGVSTDTQYF. Here the CDR3 DNA reads TGTGCCAGCAGCCCCGATAATAGCGGGGTTAGCACAGATACGCAGTATTTT.

The J gene is TRBJ1-3, the V gene TRBV29-1, with D perhaps matching TRBD1 (6 bases). The V gene's germline CDR1 is SQVTM and CDR2 ANQGSEA. V shed 5 bases and J shed 4 bases, with 18 bases lying between them. The CDR3 contains 15 residues. The CDR3 reads CSVLGTSTKGNTIYF. CDR3 DNA: TGCAGCGTTCTAGGGACATCCACGAAAGGAAACACCATATATTTT. Drawing the rest from reference TRBV29-1 and TRBJ1-3, the complete variable domain is SAVISQKPSRDICQRGTSLTIQCQVDSQVTMMFWYRQQPGQSLTLIATANQGSEATYESGFVIDKFPISRPNLTFSTLTVSNMSPEDSSIYLCSVLGTSTKGNTIYFGEGSWLTVV.